Presented here are 18 T cell receptor beta chains from one specimen sequenced in a study of cytomegalovirus exposure and HLA in healthy donors. Vbeta (60) and Jbeta (13) primers were used in the PCR. Sequencing used immunoSEQ multiplex PCR; TCRdb keeps in-frame clones, though not all of them. The sample is made up of roughly 73,000 clones, and the top ten hold around 13% of it. The source material was PBMCs. The receptors derive from a man between 50 and 59 years old in good health and CMV-seropositive.

The chain has TRBV6-5 and TRBJ1-1, with unresolved D. CDR1 and CDR2 from the germline V gene are MNHEY and SVGAGI. There are 15 residues in the CDR3. V was cut by 6 bases and J by 0 bases, with 14 bases left in between. This CDR3 reads CASSPLDILNTEAFF. The CDR3 region has the DNA TGTGCCAGCAGCCCTCTTGACATATTGAACACTGAAGCTTTCTTT.

The chain joins TRBV7-2 to TRBJ1-2; possibly TRBD1 for D (6 bases). The germline V and J ends were trimmed by 1 base and 6 bases, with 9 bases remaining between them. Looked up from germline, CDR1 is SGHTA and CDR2 is FQGNSA. There are 13 residues in the CDR3. CDR3 residues: CASSLGAGDGYTF. The CDR3 coding sequence is TGTGCCAGCAGCTTAGGTGCAGGGGATGGCTACACCTTC. Looking up the rest from reference TRBV7-2 and TRBJ1-2 gives the full variable domain: GAGVSQSPSNKVTEKGKDVELRCDPISGHTALYWYRQSLGQGLEFLIYFQGNSAPDKSGLPSDRFSAERTGGSVSTLTIQRTQQEDSAVYLCASSLGAGDGYTFGSGTRLTVV.

This sequence joins TRBV5-1 and TRBJ2-3; 14 nucleotides agree with TRBD2. CDR1 SGHRS and CDR2 YFSETQ come from the germline V gene. J was trimmed by 5 bases and V by 3 bases; bases with no gene match: 5. The CDR3 consists of 16 residues. CDR3 protein: CASSWTSGRLEDTQYF. CDR3 DNA: TGCGCCAGCAGCTGGACTAGCGGGAGGTTAGAAGATACGCAGTATTTT. Complete variable domain (other parts from reference TRBV5-1 and TRBJ2-3): KAGVTQTPRYLIKTRGQQVTLSCSPISGHRSVSWYQQTPGQGLQFLFEYFSETQRNKGNFPGRFSGRQFSNSRSEMNVSTLELGDSALYLCASSWTSGRLEDTQYFGPGTRLTVL.

The chain recombines TRBV7-9 with TRBJ2-5; no definite D call. The CDR3 consists of 11 residues. The V gene lost 5 bases and the J gene lost 5 bases, with 6 bases spanning the gap. CDR1 and CDR2 (germline): SEHNR, FQNEAQ (reference sequence). In DNA form, the CDR3 reads TGTGCCAGCAGCCGTCAGGAGACCCAGTACTTC. It is translated as CASSRQETQYF. Variable domain in full (rest from reference TRBV7-9 and TRBJ2-5): DTGVSQNPRHKITKRGQNVTFRCDPISEHNRLYWYRQTLGQGPEFLTYFQNEAQLEKSRLLSDRFSAERPKGSFSTLEIQRTEQGDSAMYLCASSRQETQYFGPGTRLLVL.

The chain uses TRBV19 and TRBJ1-2, with D unclear. The CDR3 runs 14 residues. Trimming removed 2 bases at V and 3 bases at J, with 10 bases between. Germline values: CDR1 LNHDA, CDR2 SQIVND (reference sequence). CDR3 region: CASSIPWEDYGYTF. In DNA form, the CDR3 reads TGTGCCAGTAGTATACCCTGGGAGGACTATGGCTACACCTTC.

This sequence joins TRBV6-5 and TRBJ2-7; possibly TRBD1 for D (6 bases). From germline, CDR1 is MNHEY and CDR2 SVGAGI. The CDR3 has 13 residues. Trimming pared 4 bases from V and 6 bases from J, leaving 13 bases between. CDR3 DNA sequence: TGTGCCAGCAGTTCAAGGAGAGGGGGCGAGCAGTACGTC. It yields the protein CASSSRRGGEQYV.

The chain is built from TRBV10-3 and TRBJ1-2; D is unresolved. The CDR3 runs 12 residues. Germline CDR1 and CDR2: ENHRY and SYGVKD. The V and J ends lost 3 bases and 4 bases respectively, with 6 bases between them. CDR3 amino acids: CAISDTSYGYTF. As DNA, the CDR3 is TGTGCCATCAGTGATACAAGCTATGGCTACACCTTC.

The rearrangement uses TRBV9 and TRBJ2-1, with 8 bases matching TRBD2. CDR1 SGDLS and CDR2 YYNGEE come from the germline V gene. The CDR3 loop spans 15 amino acids. Unmatched junction bases numbered 6, after V lost 2 bases and J lost 5 bases. The CDR3 nucleotides are TGTGCCAGCAGCGTCATGGCGGGGGGCCACAATGAGCAGTTCTTC. This gives the protein CASSVMAGGHNEQFF.

This chain uses TRBV15 with TRBJ1-2; 9 bases are a match to TRBD1. Germline V gives CDR1 LNHNV, CDR2 YYDKDF (reference sequence). J lost 7 bases, V lost 0 bases, and 6 bases had no gene match. The CDR3 is 15 amino acids. CDR3 protein: CATSRDRGTGSGYTF. CDR3 coding DNA: TGTGCCACCAGCAGAGATAGAGGGACAGGGAGTGGCTACACCTTC.

The V and J genes are TRBV11-2 and TRBJ2-5; 7 nucleotides line up with TRBD1. V dropped 6 bases and J dropped 3; count of bases not matched to a gene: 7. The CDR3 has 14 amino acids. CDR1 and CDR2 from the germline V gene are SGHAT and FQNNGV. This CDR3 is CASSSSGGEETQYF. CDR3 DNA sequence: TGTGCCAGCAGTTCCTCAGGGGGTGAAGAGACCCAGTACTTC.

The gene calls are TRBV6-5 and TRBJ2-5, with 9 bases identical to TRBD2. The CDR3 is 16 residues long. Germline values: CDR1 MNHEY, CDR2 SVGAGI. The ends lost 2 bases at V and 11 bases at J; junction bases unmatched: 15. CDR3 protein: CASSYGGGRAVREQYF. CDR3 coding DNA: TGTGCCAGCAGTTACGGGGGCGGGAGGGCCGTGCGTGAGCAGTACTTC.

The chain has TRBV9 and TRBJ1-1; maybe TRBD1 (6 bases). V gave up 2 bases and J gave up 3 bases, with 11 bases separating them. This CDR3 contains 14 residues. Looked up from germline, CDR1 is SGDLS and CDR2 is YYNGEE. The CDR3: CASSVGADDTEAFF. The CDR3 bases are TGTGCCAGCAGCGTGGGGGCCGATGACACTGAAGCTTTCTTT.

The gene calls are TRBV19 and TRBJ1-6; the D gene is possibly TRBD1 (5 bases). Germline values: CDR1 LNHDA, CDR2 SQIVND (reference sequence). Trimming cost V 0 bases and J 7 bases, with 7 bases left between them. The CDR3 consists of 14 residues. The CDR3 loop reads CASSIEGLNSPLHF. The CDR3, as DNA: TGTGCCAGTAGTATAGAGGGACTCAATTCACCCCTCCACTTT.

The chain's CDR3 is CSARGFMEAFF. CDR3 bases: TGCAGTGCTCGGGGTTTTATGGAAGCTTTCTTT. The V and J genes are TRBV20-1 and TRBJ1-1; no firm D call. This CDR3 comprises 11 residues. Germline values: CDR1 DFQATT, CDR2 SNEGSKA (reference sequence). Trimming shortened V by 5 bases and J by 8 bases, and 12 bases separated the two germline ends.

This chain connects TRBV15 to TRBJ2-7; D perhaps matches TRBD2 (5 bases). This CDR3 is 14 amino acids long. The germline gives CDR1 LNHNV, CDR2 YYDKDF (reference sequence). The V gene lost 1 base and the J gene lost 4 bases, with 11 bases spanning the gap. The CDR3 spells CATSRGSSSYEQYF. The CDR3 DNA reads TGTGCCACCAGCAGAGGTTCTAGCTCTTACGAGCAGTACTTC.

The V and J genes are TRBV6-1 and TRBJ2-7; TRBD2 matches at 8 bases. J gave up 4 bases and V 7 bases, and 9 bases lay outside the gene matches. In germline, CDR1 is MNHNS, CDR2 SASEGT. The CDR3 has 14 amino acids. CDR3 sequence (DNA): TGTGCCAGCACCCTTACGGGAGGGGAGTACGAGCAGTACGTC. Its protein product is CASTLTGGEYEQYV.

The rearrangement uses TRBV5-4 and TRBJ2-7, with TRBD1 matching over 10 bases. Looked up from germline, CDR1 is SGHNT and CDR2 is YYREEE (reference sequence). The CDR3 covers 15 residues. The trim removed 1 base at V and 2 bases at J, leaving 3 bases unmatched. CDR3 protein: CASSLKGQGAYEQYV. DNA for the CDR3: TGTGCCAGCAGCTTGAAAGGACAGGGGGCCTACGAGCAGTACGTC.

V and J are TRBV5-1 and TRBJ2-2; 8 bases match TRBD1. CDR3 length: 16 amino acids. Looked up from germline, CDR1 is SGHRS and CDR2 is YFSETQ. The V segment lost 0 bases and the J segment 3 bases; nucleotides outside the gene matches: 4. The CDR3 nucleotides read TGCGCCAGCAGCTTGGCAGGGGGCCAGGACACCGGGGAGCTGTTTTTT. It translates to CASSLAGGQDTGELFF. Complete variable domain (other parts from reference TRBV5-1 and TRBJ2-2): KAGVTQTPRYLIKTRGQQVTLSCSPISGHRSVSWYQQTPGQGLQFLFEYFSETQRNKGNFPGRFSGRQFSNSRSEMNVSTLELGDSALYLCASSLAGGQDTGELFFGEGSRLTVL.